The T cell receptor (beta chain) under discussion was sequenced for a study of lymphopenia after photon versus proton radiotherapy. The CDR3 extends over 13 amino acids. The ends were cut back, 6 bases at V and 0 bases at J, with 6 bases in the middle. Germline CDR1 MNHEY, CDR2 SVGAGI. This clone was picked up a small number of times. Its target is unknown. Findings and limits, study-wide: Photon-treated patients lost naive T cells and TCR diversity; proton-treated stayed stable.

Produced via immunoSEQ multiplex PCR; TCRdb's table is partial and in-frame only. The table has 30,000 or so clones, around nine tenths seen once. The source was peripheral blood, collected from a patient treated with proton-based radiotherapy. This receptor was identified in a woman in her sixties or seventies with cholangiocarcinoma. Some clones in this sample may be carry-over from other donors' samples. The chain carries TRBV6-5 and TRBJ1-5; D gene unclear. This CDR3 reads CASRYSSNQPQHF. CDR3 coding DNA: TGTGCCAGCAGGTACAGTAGCAATCAGCCCCAGCATTTT.